A selection of T cell receptor beta chains follows, all from one sample in a study of lymphopenia after photon versus proton radiotherapy. The protocol was immunoSEQ multiplex PCR, while the TCRdb copy is restricted to in-frame clones and leaves out a portion. The table includes tens of thousands of clones, 85% to 90% detected once. The source material was peripheral blood, sampled from a patient treated with proton-based radiotherapy. Receptor source: a woman aged 70-85 years with pancreatic cancer. Some clones in this sample may be carry-over from other donors' samples. Each CDR3 is given with its conserved first and last residue. Each record gives: J gene, D gene, V gene, CDR3 length, clone size, CDR3 protein, CDR3 DNA. The D gene is left open where the match is weak. The size entry is marked missing in some rows and otherwise reads once, few, many or a size class.

J gene: TRBJ2-3
D gene: .
V gene: TRBV5-8
CDR3 length: 15
clone size: .
CDR3 protein: CASSLEGGSTDTQYF
CDR3 DNA: TGTGCCAGCAGCTTGGAGGGCGGGAGCACAGATACGCAGTATTTT

J gene: TRBJ2-2
D gene: TRBD1
V gene: TRBV7-2
CDR3 length: 13
clone size: .
CDR3 protein: CASSGTGRGELFF
CDR3 DNA: TGTGCCAGCAGCGGGACAGGGCGCGGGGAGCTGTTTTTT

J gene: TRBJ2-1
D gene: TRBD1
V gene: TRBV28
CDR3 length: 14
clone size: .
CDR3 protein: CASSQYQGAREQFF
CDR3 DNA: TGTGCCAGCAGCCAATACCAGGGGGCAAGGGAGCAGTTCTTC

J gene: TRBJ1-1
D gene: .
V gene: TRBV2
CDR3 length: 12
clone size: .
CDR3 protein: CASRQENTEAFF
CDR3 DNA: TGTGCCAGCAGACAAGAGAACACTGAAGCTTTCTTT

J gene: TRBJ2-7
D gene: TRBD1
V gene: TRBV27
CDR3 length: 15
clone size: .
CDR3 protein: CASSPTGVIPYEQYF
CDR3 DNA: TGTGCCAGCAGTCCCACAGGGGTTATCCCTTACGAGCAGTACTTC

J gene: TRBJ2-3
D gene: TRBD1
V gene: TRBV2
CDR3 length: 13
clone size: .
CDR3 protein: CASTTGVTDTQYF
CDR3 DNA: TGTGCCAGCACGACAGGGGTCACAGATACGCAGTATTTT

J gene: TRBJ2-3
D gene: TRBD1
V gene: TRBV5-1
CDR3 length: 16
clone size: .
CDR3 protein: CASSTGQGAIADTQYF
CDR3 DNA: TGCGCCAGCAGCACAGGACAGGGGGCGATAGCAGATACGCAGTATTTT

J gene: TRBJ2-7
D gene: TRBD1
V gene: TRBV6-6
CDR3 length: 14
clone size: .
CDR3 protein: CASSSITGDYEQYF
CDR3 DNA: TGTGCCAGCAGTTCAATTACAGGGGACTACGAGCAGTACTTC

J gene: TRBJ1-1
D gene: TRBD1
V gene: TRBV19
CDR3 length: 14
clone size: .
CDR3 protein: CASKRTGTNTEAFF
CDR3 DNA: TGTGCCAGTAAGCGGACAGGGACGAACACTGAAGCTTTCTTT

J gene: TRBJ1-5
D gene: .
V gene: TRBV28
CDR3 length: 15
clone size: .
CDR3 protein: CASRPDLSANQPQHF
CDR3 DNA: TGTGCCAGCAGACCGGACCTCAGCGCCAATCAGCCCCAGCATTTT

J gene: TRBJ2-1
D gene: .
V gene: TRBV11-2
CDR3 length: 15
clone size: .
CDR3 protein: CASSLGSRVYNEQFF
CDR3 DNA: TGTGCCAGCAGCTTAGGTTCGCGGGTTTACAATGAGCAGTTCTTC

J gene: TRBJ2-3
D gene: .
V gene: TRBV18
CDR3 length: 13
clone size: .
CDR3 protein: CASSPQETDTQYF
CDR3 DNA: TGTGCCAGCTCACCCCAGGAGACAGATACGCAGTATTTT

J gene: TRBJ2-1
D gene: .
V gene: TRBV18
CDR3 length: 16
clone size: .
CDR3 protein: CASSPPGSGGFNEQFF
CDR3 DNA: TGTGCCAGCTCACCACCAGGTAGCGGAGGTTTCAATGAGCAGTTCTTC

J gene: TRBJ1-2
D gene: TRBD1
V gene: TRBV4-2
CDR3 length: 16
clone size: medium-sized
CDR3 protein: CASSRSLGQGIDGYTF
CDR3 DNA: TGTGCCAGCAGCCGGTCGCTTGGACAGGGAATAGATGGCTACACCTTC

J gene: TRBJ1-1
D gene: TRBD1
V gene: TRBV30
CDR3 length: 13
clone size: .
CDR3 protein: CAWSIQDQGGAFF
CDR3 DNA: TGTGCCTGGAGCATACAGGACCAGGGGGGAGCTTTCTTT

J gene: TRBJ2-7
D gene: .
V gene: TRBV7-3
CDR3 length: 13
clone size: .
CDR3 protein: CASSLNRGAEQYF
CDR3 DNA: TGTGCCAGCAGTTTAAATAGAGGGGCCGAGCAGTACTTC

J gene: TRBJ2-7
D gene: .
V gene: TRBV27
CDR3 length: 14
clone size: .
CDR3 protein: CASSPQPFPVEQYF
CDR3 DNA: TGTGCCAGCAGTCCTCAGCCGTTCCCGGTTGAGCAGTACTTC

J gene: TRBJ1-4
D gene: TRBD1
V gene: TRBV4-1
CDR3 length: 15
clone size: .
CDR3 protein: CASSQRQGAGEKLFF
CDR3 DNA: TGCGCCAGCAGCCAAAGACAGGGGGCAGGAGAAAAACTGTTTTTT

J gene: TRBJ2-5
D gene: .
V gene: TRBV2
CDR3 length: 14
clone size: .
CDR3 protein: CASSLQGPQETQYF
CDR3 DNA: TGTGCCAGCAGTCTACAGGGACCCCAAGAGACCCAGTACTTC

J gene: TRBJ2-7
D gene: TRBD1
V gene: TRBV7-6
CDR3 length: 16
clone size: few
CDR3 protein: CASSLVGTGGFYEQYF
CDR3 DNA: TGTGCCAGCAGCTTAGTGGGGACAGGGGGCTTCTACGAGCAGTACTTC

J gene: TRBJ2-3
D gene: TRBD2
V gene: TRBV5-5
CDR3 length: 15
clone size: .
CDR3 protein: CASSLTSGRADTQYF
CDR3 DNA: TGTGCCAGCAGCTTGACTAGCGGGAGAGCAGATACGCAGTATTTT

J gene: TRBJ2-6
D gene: .
V gene: TRBV6-5
CDR3 length: 15
clone size: .
CDR3 protein: CASSYEADGANVLTF
CDR3 DNA: TGTGCCAGCAGTTACGAGGCAGATGGGGCCAACGTCCTGACTTTC

J gene: TRBJ2-5
D gene: .
V gene: TRBV19
CDR3 length: 13
clone size: .
CDR3 protein: CASSPQGKETQYF
CDR3 DNA: TGTGCCAGTAGTCCTCAGGGGAAAGAGACCCAGTACTTC

J gene: TRBJ2-5
D gene: TRBD2
V gene: TRBV4-1
CDR3 length: 16
clone size: .
CDR3 protein: CASSQAVAGGRETQYF
CDR3 DNA: TGCGCCAGCAGCCAAGCGGTAGCGGGAGGGCGGGAGACCCAGTACTTC

J gene: TRBJ2-2
D gene: .
V gene: TRBV4-1
CDR3 length: 17
clone size: once
CDR3 protein: CASSQDLGLWRAGELFF
CDR3 DNA: TGCGCCAGCAGCCAAGATCTGGGCCTGTGGCGGGCCGGGGAGCTGTTTTTT

J gene: TRBJ2-1
D gene: .
V gene: TRBV5-1
CDR3 length: 16
clone size: .
CDR3 protein: CASSLDGSSSYNEQFF
CDR3 DNA: TGCGCCAGCAGCTTGGACGGGTCCAGCTCCTACAATGAGCAGTTCTTC

J gene: TRBJ1-6
D gene: .
V gene: TRBV28
CDR3 length: 14
clone size: .
CDR3 protein: CASSLSGDNSPLHF
CDR3 DNA: TGTGCCAGCAGTTTATCAGGAGATAATTCACCCCTCCACTTT

J gene: TRBJ2-1
D gene: TRBD1
V gene: TRBV7-9
CDR3 length: 14
clone size: once
CDR3 protein: CASSRQGSYNEQFF
CDR3 DNA: TGTGCCAGCAGCCGACAGGGTTCCTACAATGAGCAGTTCTTC

J gene: TRBJ2-5
D gene: TRBD1
V gene: TRBV28
CDR3 length: 15
clone size: .
CDR3 protein: CASSSQDRVGETQYF
CDR3 DNA: TGTGCCAGCAGTTCTCAGGACAGGGTGGGAGAGACCCAGTACTTC

J gene: TRBJ1-5
D gene: .
V gene: TRBV19
CDR3 length: 13
clone size: .
CDR3 protein: CACGGASNQPQHF
CDR3 DNA: TGTGCGTGTGGGGGTGCTAGCAATCAGCCCCAGCATTTT

J gene: TRBJ2-1
D gene: .
V gene: TRBV27
CDR3 length: 15
clone size: .
CDR3 protein: CASKPEGGHYNEQFF
CDR3 DNA: TGTGCCAGCAAGCCTGAGGGGGGGCACTACAATGAGCAGTTCTTC

J gene: TRBJ2-5
D gene: TRBD1
V gene: TRBV7-2
CDR3 length: 14
clone size: .
CDR3 protein: CASSFDRGPETQYF
CDR3 DNA: TGTGCCAGCAGCTTCGACAGGGGGCCGGAGACCCAGTACTTC

J gene: TRBJ2-7
D gene: TRBD2
V gene: TRBV7-8
CDR3 length: 14
clone size: .
CDR3 protein: CASSFPSGSHEQYF
CDR3 DNA: TGTGCCAGCAGCTTCCCTAGCGGGAGCCACGAGCAGTACTTC

J gene: TRBJ1-4
D gene: .
V gene: TRBV20-1
CDR3 length: 11
clone size: once
CDR3 protein: CSAPSNEKLFF
CDR3 DNA: TGCAGTGCTCCTTCCAATGAAAAACTGTTTTTT

J gene: TRBJ2-2
D gene: .
V gene: TRBV5-1
CDR3 length: 15
clone size: .
CDR3 protein: CASSLFWEGTGELFF
CDR3 DNA: TGCGCCAGCAGCTTGTTCTGGGAAGGGACCGGGGAGCTGTTTTTT

J gene: TRBJ2-3
D gene: .
V gene: TRBV14
CDR3 length: 14
clone size: once
CDR3 protein: CASSQDGLADTQYF
CDR3 DNA: TGTGCCAGCAGCCAAGATGGACTGGCAGATACGCAGTATTTT

J gene: TRBJ1-4
D gene: TRBD1
V gene: TRBV9
CDR3 length: 15
clone size: .
CDR3 protein: CASSALQGYGEKLFF
CDR3 DNA: TGTGCCAGCAGCGCCTTACAGGGGTATGGTGAAAAACTGTTTTTT

J gene: TRBJ1-1
D gene: .
V gene: TRBV5-5
CDR3 length: 13
clone size: .
CDR3 protein: CASSLTVNTEAFF
CDR3 DNA: TGTGCCAGCAGCTTGACAGTGAACACTGAAGCTTTCTTT

J gene: TRBJ2-7
D gene: .
V gene: TRBV28
CDR3 length: 14
clone size: .
CDR3 protein: CASRDRETYYEQYF
CDR3 DNA: TGTGCCAGCAGGGACCGGGAAACATATTACGAGCAGTACTTC

J gene: TRBJ2-1
D gene: .
V gene: TRBV28
CDR3 length: 17
clone size: once
CDR3 protein: CASRHYQGLSSYNEQFF
CDR3 DNA: TGTGCCAGCAGACACTACCAGGGGCTAAGCTCCTACAATGAGCAGTTCTTC

J gene: TRBJ1-1
D gene: TRBD1
V gene: TRBV19
CDR3 length: 14
clone size: few
CDR3 protein: CASSLDRGNTEAFF
CDR3 DNA: TGTGCCAGTAGCCTCGACAGGGGGAACACTGAAGCTTTCTTT

J gene: TRBJ2-1
D gene: TRBD2
V gene: TRBV15
CDR3 length: 15
clone size: .
CDR3 protein: CATSELAGPRREQFF
CDR3 DNA: TGTGCCACCAGCGAACTAGCGGGTCCACGGCGGGAGCAGTTCTTC

J gene: TRBJ1-4
D gene: TRBD1
V gene: TRBV19
CDR3 length: 14
clone size: .
CDR3 protein: CASSMGQGDEKLFF
CDR3 DNA: TGTGCCAGTAGTATGGGACAGGGGGACGAAAAACTGTTTTTT

J gene: TRBJ1-1
D gene: .
V gene: TRBV6-4
CDR3 length: 14
clone size: few
CDR3 protein: CASSDSSKGTEAFF
CDR3 DNA: TGTGCCAGCAGTGACTCGAGCAAGGGAACTGAAGCTTTCTTT

J gene: TRBJ1-3
D gene: .
V gene: TRBV15
CDR3 length: 15
clone size: .
CDR3 protein: CATSRVGGSGNTIYF
CDR3 DNA: TGTGCCACCAGCAGAGTGGGGGGCTCTGGAAACACCATATATTTT

J gene: TRBJ2-1
D gene: TRBD1
V gene: TRBV18
CDR3 length: 15
clone size: .
CDR3 protein: CASSPDRVVGNEQFF
CDR3 DNA: TGTGCCAGCTCACCCGACAGGGTTGTCGGGAATGAGCAGTTCTTC

J gene: TRBJ2-1
D gene: .
V gene: TRBV19
CDR3 length: 15
clone size: .
CDR3 protein: CASRRERASYNEQFF
CDR3 DNA: TGTGCCAGCCGGAGGGAGCGGGCCTCCTACAATGAGCAGTTCTTC

J gene: TRBJ2-5
D gene: .
V gene: TRBV28
CDR3 length: 16
clone size: .
CDR3 protein: CASTTFGGGGQETQYF
CDR3 DNA: TGTGCCAGCACCACTTTTGGGGGAGGGGGGCAAGAGACCCAGTACTTC